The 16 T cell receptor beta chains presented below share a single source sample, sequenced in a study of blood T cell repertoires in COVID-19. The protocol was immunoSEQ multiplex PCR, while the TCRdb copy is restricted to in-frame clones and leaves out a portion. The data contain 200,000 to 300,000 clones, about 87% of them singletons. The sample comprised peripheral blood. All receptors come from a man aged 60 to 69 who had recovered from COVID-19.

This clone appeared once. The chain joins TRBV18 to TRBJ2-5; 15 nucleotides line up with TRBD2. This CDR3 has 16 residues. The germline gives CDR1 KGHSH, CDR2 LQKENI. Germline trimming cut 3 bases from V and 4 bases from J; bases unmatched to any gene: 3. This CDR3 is CASSPAGLAGGETQYF. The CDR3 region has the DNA TGTGCCAGCTCACCCGCGGGACTAGCGGGGGGAGAGACCCAGTACTTC.

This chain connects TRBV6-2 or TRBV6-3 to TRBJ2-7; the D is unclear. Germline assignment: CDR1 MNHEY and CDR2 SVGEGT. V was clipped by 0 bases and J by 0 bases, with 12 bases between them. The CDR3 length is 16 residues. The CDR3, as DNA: TGTGCCAGCAGTTACTCAATTATCGCAGGCTCCTACGAGCAGTACTTC. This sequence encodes CASSYSIIAGSYEQYF.

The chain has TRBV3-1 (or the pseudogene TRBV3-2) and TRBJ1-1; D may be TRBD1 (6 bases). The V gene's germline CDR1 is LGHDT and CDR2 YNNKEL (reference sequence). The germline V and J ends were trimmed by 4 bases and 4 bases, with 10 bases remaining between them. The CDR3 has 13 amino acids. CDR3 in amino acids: CASSLRGSTEAFF. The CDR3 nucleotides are TGTGCCAGCAGCCTCAGGGGTTCCACTGAAGCTTTCTTT.

The CDR3 DNA reads TGCGCCAGCAGCGTCCGCGGGGGGACAGATACGCAGTATTTT. It codes for CASSVRGGTDTQYF. The genes are TRBV5-1 and TRBJ2-3; 8 bases agree with TRBD2. J lost 3 bases, V lost 4 bases, and 4 bases had no gene match. Germline CDR1 SGHRS, CDR2 YFSETQ. The CDR3 covers 14 residues.

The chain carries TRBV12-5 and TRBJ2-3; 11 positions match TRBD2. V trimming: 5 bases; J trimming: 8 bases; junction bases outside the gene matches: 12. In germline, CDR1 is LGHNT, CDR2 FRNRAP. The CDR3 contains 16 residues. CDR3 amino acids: CASGINSGGAVATQYF. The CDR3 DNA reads TGTGCTAGTGGTATCAATAGCGGGGGGGCCGTCGCTACGCAGTATTTT.

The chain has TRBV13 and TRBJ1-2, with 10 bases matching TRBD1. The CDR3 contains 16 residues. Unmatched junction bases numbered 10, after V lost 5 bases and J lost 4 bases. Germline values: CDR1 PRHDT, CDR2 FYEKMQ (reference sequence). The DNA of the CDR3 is TGTGCCAGCAGCCAAAAACCGGGACAGGGGTTCTATGGCTACACCTTC. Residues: CASSQKPGQGFYGYTF.

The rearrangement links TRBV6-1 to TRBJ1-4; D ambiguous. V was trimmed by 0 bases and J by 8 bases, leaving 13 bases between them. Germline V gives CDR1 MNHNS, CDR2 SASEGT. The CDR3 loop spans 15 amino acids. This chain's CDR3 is CASSEADDPREKLFF. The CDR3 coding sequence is TGTGCCAGCAGTGAAGCTGACGATCCTAGGGAAAAACTGTTTTTT.

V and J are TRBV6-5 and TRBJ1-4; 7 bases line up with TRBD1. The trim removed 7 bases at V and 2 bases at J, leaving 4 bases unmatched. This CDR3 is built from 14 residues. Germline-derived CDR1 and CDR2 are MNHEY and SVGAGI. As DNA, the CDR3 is TGTGCCAGCAAAGGGACAGCCACTAATGAAAAACTGTTTTTT. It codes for CASKGTATNEKLFF.

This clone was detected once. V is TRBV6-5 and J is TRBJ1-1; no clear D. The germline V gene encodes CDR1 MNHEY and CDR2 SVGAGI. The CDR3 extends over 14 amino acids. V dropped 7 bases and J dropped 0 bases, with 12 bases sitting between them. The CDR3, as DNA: TGTGCCAGCATGCGGCTGAAAATGAACACTGAAGCTTTCTTT. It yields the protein CASMRLKMNTEAFF.

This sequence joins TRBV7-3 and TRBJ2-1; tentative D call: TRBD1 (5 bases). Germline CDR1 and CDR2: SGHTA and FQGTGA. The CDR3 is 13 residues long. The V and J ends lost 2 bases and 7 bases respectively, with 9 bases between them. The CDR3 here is CASSLVRANEQFF. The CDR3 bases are TGTGCCAGCAGCTTAGTCAGGGCTAATGAGCAGTTCTTC.

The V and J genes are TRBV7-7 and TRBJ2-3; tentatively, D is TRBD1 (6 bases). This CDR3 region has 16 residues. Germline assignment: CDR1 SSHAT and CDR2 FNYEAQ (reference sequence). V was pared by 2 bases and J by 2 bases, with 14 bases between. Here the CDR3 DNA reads TGTGCCAGCAGCTTAAACAGGGACCTAAACACAGATACGCAGTATTTT. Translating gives CASSLNRDLNTDTQYF.

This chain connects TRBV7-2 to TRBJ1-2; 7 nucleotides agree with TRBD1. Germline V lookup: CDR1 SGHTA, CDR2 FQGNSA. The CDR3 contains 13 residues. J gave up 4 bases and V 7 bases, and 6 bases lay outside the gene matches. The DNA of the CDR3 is TGTGCCAGCACTAATAGACAGGGCTATGGCTACACCTTC. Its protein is CASTNRQGYGYTF. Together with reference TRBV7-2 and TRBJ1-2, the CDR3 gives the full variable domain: GAGVSQSPSNKVTEKGKDVELRCDPISGHTALYWYRQSLGQGLEFLIYFQGNSAPDKSGLPSDRFSAERTGGSVSTLTIQRTQQEDSAVYLCASTNRQGYGYTFGSGTRLTVV.

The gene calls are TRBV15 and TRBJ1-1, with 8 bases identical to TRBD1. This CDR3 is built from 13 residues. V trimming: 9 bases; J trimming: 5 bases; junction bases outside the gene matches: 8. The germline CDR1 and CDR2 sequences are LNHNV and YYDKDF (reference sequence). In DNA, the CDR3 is TGTGCCACAACGCAGGGGGCTAGGACTGAAGCTTTCTTT. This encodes CATTQGARTEAFF.

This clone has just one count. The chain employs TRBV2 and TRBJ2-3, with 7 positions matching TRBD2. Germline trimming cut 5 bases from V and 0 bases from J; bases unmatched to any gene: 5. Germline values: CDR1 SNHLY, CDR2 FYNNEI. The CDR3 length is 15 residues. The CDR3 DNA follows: TGTGCCAGCAGTAAACTAGCGAAGAGCACAGATACGCAGTATTTT. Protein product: CASSKLAKSTDTQYF.

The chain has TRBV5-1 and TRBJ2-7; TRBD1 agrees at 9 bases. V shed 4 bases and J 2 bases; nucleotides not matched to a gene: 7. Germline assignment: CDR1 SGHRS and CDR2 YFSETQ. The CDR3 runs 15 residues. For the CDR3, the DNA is TGCGCCAGCAGCAGGAGAACAGGGGGCACCTACGAGCAGTACTTC. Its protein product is CASSRRTGGTYEQYF.

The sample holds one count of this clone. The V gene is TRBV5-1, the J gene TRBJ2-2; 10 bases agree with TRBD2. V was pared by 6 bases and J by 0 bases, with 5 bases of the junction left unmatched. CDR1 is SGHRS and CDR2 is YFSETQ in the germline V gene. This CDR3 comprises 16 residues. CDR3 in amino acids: CASTPLAGANTGELFF. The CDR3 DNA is TGCGCCAGCACCCCTCTAGCGGGGGCGAACACCGGGGAGCTGTTTTTT. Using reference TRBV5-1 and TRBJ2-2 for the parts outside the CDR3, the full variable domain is KAGVTQTPRYLIKTRGQQVTLSCSPISGHRSVSWYQQTPGQGLQFLFEYFSETQRNKGNFPGRFSGRQFSNSRSEMNVSTLELGDSALYLCASTPLAGANTGELFFGEGSRLTVL.